Below, 18 T cell receptor beta chains from the same sample are listed, as sequenced in a study of molecular identifiers for immune sequencing clone quantification (dated by TCRdb to 2016 to 2018). To prepare the library, PCR was applied. Data came from a NextSeq 500. The public reads were run again by TCRdb, first through fastp at Q25 and then through MiXCR, and only productive beta chains were kept. CDR3 protein duplicates are merged, each entry listing the most common genes and DNA. This sample lists more than 550,000 distinct CDR3 sequences; around 25% were detected once. Approximately 0.75% of the sample belongs to the ten largest clones. Sample: naive CD8+ T cells from blood, with Jurkat cell RNA spiked in. The cell subset or site tag for this specimen amounts to: FACS-sorted CD8+CD4-CCR7+CD45RA+ naive T cells. Receptor source: a human donor in good health. Some libraries in this study had Jurkat cell RNA spiked in.

This clonotype was detected only a few times. The chain employs TRBV27 and TRBJ2-7; 8 bases align to TRBD1. CDR3 size: 15 residues. Germline lookup yields CDR1 MNHEY and CDR2 SMNVEV (reference sequence). Unmatched junction bases numbered 9, after V lost 6 bases and J lost 2 bases. The CDR3 spells CASSLTGVPTYEQYF. The CDR3 DNA reads TGTGCCAGCAGCTTGACAGGGGTCCCAACCTACGAGCAGTACTTC.

Many counts were recorded for this clonotype. The rearrangement uses TRBV7-9 and TRBJ1-1; D is undetermined. The germline CDR1 and CDR2 sequences are SEHNR and FQNEAQ (reference sequence). This CDR3 contains 13 residues. Trimming took 2 bases from V and 3 from J, leaving 7 bases between them. This CDR3 reads CASSLPLDTEAFF. The CDR3 coding sequence is TGTGCCAGCAGCTTACCATTGGACACTGAAGCTTTCTTT.

This clonotype was seen more than once but under ten times. The junction departs from the called germline gene at one end, perhaps through a read error. The chain employs TRBV6-5 and TRBJ1-6; D gene uncertain. From germline, CDR1 is MNHEY and CDR2 SVGAGI. This CDR3 has 12 residues. This CDR3 reads CASSWTNSPPHF. The CDR3 DNA is TGTGCCAGCAGTTGGACTAATTCACCCCCCCACTTT.

There are many counts of this clonotype. The rearrangement uses TRBV6-2 or TRBV6-3 and TRBJ1-1, with TRBD1 as a possible D gene (5 bases). This CDR3 has 15 amino acids. Germline loops: CDR1 MNHEY, CDR2 SVGEGT. V was shortened by 5 bases and J by 5 bases, with 18 bases between the two germline ends. The CDR3 DNA follows: TGTGCCAGCAGTCCTCGAGACAGACATTTTACTGAAGCTTTCTTT. This sequence encodes CASSPRDRHFTEAFF.

The chain joins TRBV20-1 to TRBJ1-6; no reliable D call. V gave up 0 bases and J gave up 7 bases, with 13 bases separating them. Germline V gene data show CDR1 as DFQATT and CDR2 as SNEGSKA (reference sequence). The CDR3 is 15 residues long. The CDR3 loop is CSARDHGAANSPLHF. The CDR3 DNA sequence: TGCAGTGCTAGAGATCATGGAGCGGCGAATTCACCCCTCCACTTT.

This clonotype was counted a single time. A much larger clone is a single base away; this may be a read error. The rearrangement joins TRBV29-1 to TRBJ1-1; D unclear. The CDR3 loop spans 10 amino acids. Germline V gene lookup returns CDR1 SQVTM and CDR2 ANQGSEA. The DNA for the CDR3 is TGCAGCGTTGCTTCCACTGAAGCTTTATTT. Translated: CSVASTEALF.

On this clonotype: This may stem from a read error, because a much larger clone lies one nucleotide away. The chain carries TRBV12-3 or TRBV12-4 and TRBJ1-1, with unresolved D. CDR3 length: 15 amino acids. Trimming stripped 3 bases from V and 4 bases from J, with 15 bases between. CDR3 loop: CASSFSSGLGTEAFF. The CDR3 nucleotides read TGTGCCAGCAGTTTTAGTAGTGGGTTGGGCACTGAAGCTTTCTTT.

Concerning this clonotype: Mismatch with germline at one junction end may stem from a read error. The rearrangement links TRBV6-5 to TRBJ2-7; D unclear. The CDR3 is 15 amino acids. The V gene's germline CDR1 is MNHEY and CDR2 SVGAGI. The CDR3 loop is CASSYVMSSPYERYF. CDR3 DNA: TGTGCCAGCAGTTACGTGATGTCCTCTCCCTACGAGCGGTACTTC.

This clonotype was found many times. This chain joins TRBV2 and TRBJ1-1; TRBD1 is a possible D gene (6 bases). The CDR3 covers 15 residues. The germline V gene encodes CDR1 SNHLY and CDR2 FYNNEI. V dropped 1 base and J dropped 5 bases, with 14 bases sitting between them. CDR3 nucleotide sequence: TGTGCCAGCAGTGAAGGTCGCCAGGGGAAAACTGAAGCTTTCTTT. Residues: CASSEGRQGKTEAFF.

This clonotype was counted ten times or more. The V call is TRBV20-1, the J call TRBJ2-4, with D possibly being TRBD1 or TRBD2 (5 bases each). V shed 0 bases and J shed 3 bases, with 12 bases lying between them. The CDR3 runs 15 residues. CDR1 DFQATT and CDR2 SNEGSKA come from the germline V gene (reference sequence). In nucleotides, the CDR3 is TGCAGTGCTAGAGATCGGGACCTCTACAAAAACATTCAGTACTTC. Its translation: CSARDRDLYKNIQYF.

This clonotype occurred a few times. CDR3 nucleotide sequence: TGTGCCTGGAGTTGGGGCCGCGGGGAGCTGTTTTTT. This codes for CAWSWGRGELFF. This chain uses TRBV30 with TRBJ2-2; tentative D call: TRBD1 (5 bases). The germline CDR1 and CDR2 sequences are GTSNPN and SVGIG (reference sequence). V lost 2 bases to trimming and J lost 7 bases, with 8 bases between them. The CDR3 length is 12 residues.

The rearrangement links TRBV19 to TRBJ2-7; the D gene is possibly TRBD2 (5 bases). This CDR3 comprises 15 residues. Germline CDR1 and CDR2: LNHDA and SQIVND (reference sequence). V lost 6 bases to trimming and J lost 4 bases, with 19 bases between them. In nucleotides, the CDR3 is TGTGCCAGTAGGTGGAGTGCGGACGGGGTGTACGAGCAGTACTTC. Translation: CASRWSADGVYEQYF.

This clonotype was picked up a small number of times. J is TRBJ2-7 and V is TRBV5-1; tentative D call: TRBD1 (6 bases). Trimming took 4 bases from V and 6 from J, leaving 26 bases between them. Germline lookup yields CDR1 SGHRS and CDR2 YFSETQ. The CDR3 is made up of 17 amino acids. CDR3 loop: CASSGGLTTQGTFEQYF. For the CDR3, the DNA is TGCGCCAGCAGCGGAGGCCTCACGACACAGGGTACGTTCGAGCAGTACTTC.

Of note for this clonotype: A much larger clonotype is one base distant, so this may be a read error. V usage is TRBV7-9 and J usage is TRBJ1-4; D might be TRBD1 (5 bases). The germline gives CDR1 SEHNR, CDR2 FQNEAQ (reference sequence). The CDR3 is 15 residues long. The CDR3: CVSSLAGGYDEKLFF. CDR3 DNA: TGTGTCAGCAGCTTAGCCGGGGGGTATGACGAAAAACTGTTTTTT.

The chain recombines TRBV15 with TRBJ1-6; 7 bases fit TRBD1. Germline V CDR1 and CDR2: LNHNV, YYDKDF (reference sequence). The trim removed 5 bases at V and 7 bases at J, leaving 8 bases unmatched. The CDR3 is 15 residues long. CDR3 region: CATSRNRGMNSPLHF. The DNA of the CDR3 is TGTGCCACCAGCCGAAACAGGGGCATGAATTCACCCCTCCACTTT.

In DNA, the CDR3 is TGCGCCAGCAGCCAAGTAGGATCGGCTCAAGAGACCCAGTACTTC. This translates into CASSQVGSAQETQYF. The rearrangement joins TRBV4-3 to TRBJ2-5; D is undetermined. V lost 1 base to trimming and J lost 2 bases, with 11 bases between them. CDR1 and CDR2 (germline): LGHNA, YSLEER. This CDR3 contains 15 residues.

The table lists this clonotype with a count of one. One base away lies a much larger clone, so this may be a sequencing read error. The chain employs TRBV9 and TRBJ1-1; no clear D. Looked up from germline, CDR1 is SGDLS and CDR2 is YYNGEE. CDR3 size: 16 residues. The V and J ends lost 0 bases and 4 bases respectively, with 16 bases between them. The CDR3 DNA reads as TGTGCCAGCAGCGTAGGAGGCAGGCACATGAGCACTGAAGCTTTCTTT. Translated, it gives CASSVGGRHMSTEAFF.

The chain employs TRBV7-2 and TRBJ2-7; 7 positions agree with TRBD1. J gave up 3 bases and V 1 base, and 6 bases lay outside the gene matches. Germline V CDR1 and CDR2: SGHTA, FQGNSA. The CDR3 runs to 15 residues. The CDR3 DNA follows: TGTGCCAGCAGCTTAGGTCCAGGGGGAGACTACGAGCAGTACTTC. This codes for CASSLGPGGDYEQYF.